Below are 11 T cell receptor beta chains sequenced from a single sample in a study of PD-L1 blockade in urothelial cancer. TCRdb's table, derived via immunoSEQ multiplex PCR, lists solely in-frame clones and lacks some. The table lists roughly 40,000 clones, approximately 91% of them singletons. The time point denotes: pretreatment peripheral blood. The specimen comprised PBMCs, sampled around atezolizumab (anti-PD-L1) treatment. Receptors originate from a donor at least 40 years old with urothelial cancer.

The V and J genes are TRBV15 and TRBJ1-5; D call uncertain. Per germline, CDR1 LNHNV and CDR2 YYDKDF (reference sequence). The CDR3 covers 14 residues. V lost 0 bases, J lost 2 bases, and 5 bases lay in between. CDR3 nucleotide sequence: TGTGCCACCAGCAGAGATCGTGGCAATCAGCCCCAGCATTTT. Amino acid sequence: CATSRDRGNQPQHF.

The chain couples TRBV11-2 to TRBJ1-1; D is unclear. Germline V CDR1 and CDR2: SGHAT, FQNNGV. V lost 1 base and J lost 11, with 8 bases in between. The CDR3 sequence is 11 residues long. CDR3 DNA sequence: TGTGCCAGCAGCTTAGGCCGGGAGGCTTTCTTT. Its protein product is CASSLGREAFF.

V usage is TRBV27 and J usage is TRBJ1-2, with 12 bases lining up with TRBD1. The germline CDR1 and CDR2 sequences are MNHEY and SMNVEV (reference sequence). The CDR3 sequence is 16 residues long. V gave up 2 bases and J gave up 4 bases; unmatched junction bases: 5. CDR3 protein: CASSLEGTGGIYGYTF. CDR3 coding DNA: TGTGCCAGCAGTTTAGAAGGGACAGGGGGCATCTATGGCTACACCTTC.

The gene calls are TRBV27 and TRBJ2-3, with TRBD1 matching 8 bases. CDR3 length: 16 amino acids. Germline values: CDR1 MNHEY, CDR2 SMNVEV (reference sequence). With V trimmed by 7 bases and J by 4 bases, 13 bases remained unmatched. The chain's CDR3 is CASTSRGQDLSDTQYF. For the CDR3, the DNA is TGTGCCAGCACCTCTAGGGGACAGGATCTTTCAGATACGCAGTATTTT.

This clone has just one count. The rearrangement joins TRBV29-1 to TRBJ2-3; D is unresolved. From germline, CDR1 is SQVTM and CDR2 ANQGSEA. This CDR3 contains 13 residues. The V end was cut by 4 bases, the J end by 0 bases, with 8 bases between. DNA for the CDR3: TGCAGCGTTGTTGCGACTAGCACAGATACGCAGTATTTT. This sequence encodes CSVVATSTDTQYF.

The chain uses TRBV15 and TRBJ2-3; a possible D gene is TRBD1 (5 bases). Trimming stripped 0 bases from V and 4 bases from J, with 11 bases between. From germline, CDR1 is LNHNV and CDR2 YYDKDF (reference sequence). The length of the CDR3 is 15 residues. This CDR3 is CATSRDRWGPDTQYF. In nucleotides, the CDR3 is TGTGCCACCAGCAGAGATAGGTGGGGCCCAGATACGCAGTATTTT.

The rearrangement links TRBV4-2 to TRBJ2-1; D is perhaps TRBD1 (7 bases). The V end was cut by 1 base, the J end by 12 bases, with 25 bases between. The CDR3 contains 17 residues. Germline CDR1 and CDR2: LGHNA and YNFKEQ. This chain's CDR3 is CASSQGTRGESPSGQFF. CDR3 DNA: TGTGCCAGCAGCCAAGGGACCAGGGGGGAATCTCCCTCCGGGCAGTTCTTC.

The gene calls are TRBV5-1 and TRBJ1-4; 11 bases map to TRBD1. The CDR3 totals 14 residues. From germline, CDR1 is SGHRS and CDR2 YFSETQ. Trimming removed 4 bases from V and 8 bases from J; junction bases left unmatched: 4. CDR3 sequence reads: CASSMGQGEEKLFF. As DNA, the CDR3 is TGCGCCAGCAGCATGGGACAGGGGGAGGAAAAACTGTTTTTT.

The chain is built from TRBV11-3 and TRBJ2-7; 9 bases are shared with TRBD2. Looked up from germline, CDR1 is SGHNT and CDR2 is YENEEA. The trim removed 5 bases at V and 3 bases at J, leaving 5 bases unmatched. The CDR3 has 14 amino acids. Written as DNA, the CDR3 is TGTGCCAGCAGCACAGCGGGAGGCCTCTACGAGCAGTACTTC. This translates into CASSTAGGLYEQYF.

This chain uses TRBV7-3 with TRBJ2-2; D might be TRBD1 (5 bases). This CDR3 has 15 amino acids. Trimming shortened V by 5 bases and J by 5 bases, and 15 bases separated the two germline ends. Germline V gene data show CDR1 as SGHTA and CDR2 as FQGTGA. CDR3 nucleotide sequence: TGTGCCAGCAGCCCGGATGGTGGGGCGACCGGGGAGCTGTTTTTT. Encoded protein: CASSPDGGATGELFF.

The V and J genes are TRBV28 and TRBJ2-1; 9 bases line up with TRBD2. The CDR3 sequence is 12 residues long. The germline CDR1 and CDR2 sequences are MDHEN and SYDVKM. Trimming took 5 bases from V and 9 from J; bases not matched to a gene: 2. CDR3 bases: TGTGCCAGCAGTCGTAGCGGGGGTGAGCAGTTCTTC. It specifies CASSRSGGEQFF.